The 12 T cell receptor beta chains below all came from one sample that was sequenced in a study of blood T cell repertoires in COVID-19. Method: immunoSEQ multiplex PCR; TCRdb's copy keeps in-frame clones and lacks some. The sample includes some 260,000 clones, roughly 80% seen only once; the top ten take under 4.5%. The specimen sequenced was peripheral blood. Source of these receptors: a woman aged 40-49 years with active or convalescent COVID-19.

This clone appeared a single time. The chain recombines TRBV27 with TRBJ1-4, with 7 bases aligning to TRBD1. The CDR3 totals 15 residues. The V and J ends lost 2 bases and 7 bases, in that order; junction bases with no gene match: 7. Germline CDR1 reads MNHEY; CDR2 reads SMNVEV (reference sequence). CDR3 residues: CASSLDGTALEKLFF. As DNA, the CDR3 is TGTGCCAGCAGTTTAGACGGGACAGCTCTTGAAAAACTGTTTTTT.

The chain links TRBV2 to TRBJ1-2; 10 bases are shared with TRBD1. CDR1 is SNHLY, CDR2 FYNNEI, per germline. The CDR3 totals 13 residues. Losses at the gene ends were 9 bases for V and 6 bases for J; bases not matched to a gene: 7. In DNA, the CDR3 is TGTGCCAGTGACAGGGGGCAGTCTAATGGCTACACCTTC. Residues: CASDRGQSNGYTF. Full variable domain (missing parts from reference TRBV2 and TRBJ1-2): EPEVTQTPSHQVTQMGQEVILRCVPISNHLYFYWYRQILGQKVEFLVSFYNNEISEKSEIFDDQFSVERPDGSNFTLKIRSTKLEDSAMYFCASDRGQSNGYTFGSGTRLTVV.

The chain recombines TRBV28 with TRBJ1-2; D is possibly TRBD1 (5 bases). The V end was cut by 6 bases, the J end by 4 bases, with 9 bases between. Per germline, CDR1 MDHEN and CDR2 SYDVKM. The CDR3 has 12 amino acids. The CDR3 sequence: CASRGVGYGYTF. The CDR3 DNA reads TGTGCCAGCAGAGGGGTGGGCTATGGCTACACCTTC.

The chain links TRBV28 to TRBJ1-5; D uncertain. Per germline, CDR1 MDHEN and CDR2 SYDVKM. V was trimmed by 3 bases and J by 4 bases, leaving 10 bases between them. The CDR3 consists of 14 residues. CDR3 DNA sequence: TGTGCCAGCAGTTTCTCCCCGGGGAATCAGCCCCAGCATTTT. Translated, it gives CASSFSPGNQPQHF.

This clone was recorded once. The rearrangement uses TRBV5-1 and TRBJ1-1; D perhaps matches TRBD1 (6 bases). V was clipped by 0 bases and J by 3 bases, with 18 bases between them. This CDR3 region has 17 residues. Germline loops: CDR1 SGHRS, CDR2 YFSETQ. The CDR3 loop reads CASSLALGQHPYTEAFF. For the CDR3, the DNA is TGCGCCAGCAGCTTGGCTCTGGGACAACATCCTTACACTGAAGCTTTCTTT.

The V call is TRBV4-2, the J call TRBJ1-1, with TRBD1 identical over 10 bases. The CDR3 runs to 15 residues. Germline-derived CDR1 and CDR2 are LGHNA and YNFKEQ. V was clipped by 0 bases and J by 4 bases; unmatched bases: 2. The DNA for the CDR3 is TGTGCCAGCAGCCAAGATTGGACAGGGGGCACTGAAGCTTTCTTT. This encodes CASSQDWTGGTEAFF.

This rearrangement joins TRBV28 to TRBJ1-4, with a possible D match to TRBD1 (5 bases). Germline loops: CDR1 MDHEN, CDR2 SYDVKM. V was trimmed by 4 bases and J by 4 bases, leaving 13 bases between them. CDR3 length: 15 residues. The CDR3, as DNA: TGTGCCAGCAGTTCCCCGGGGGAGGTTAATGAAAAACTGTTTTTT. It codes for CASSSPGEVNEKLFF.

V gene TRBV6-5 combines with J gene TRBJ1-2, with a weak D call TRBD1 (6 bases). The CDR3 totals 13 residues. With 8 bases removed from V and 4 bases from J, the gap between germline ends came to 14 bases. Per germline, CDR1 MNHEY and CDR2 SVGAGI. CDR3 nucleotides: TGTGCCAGCTCGGCAGGACAGCTCTATGGCTACACCTTC. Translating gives CASSAGQLYGYTF.

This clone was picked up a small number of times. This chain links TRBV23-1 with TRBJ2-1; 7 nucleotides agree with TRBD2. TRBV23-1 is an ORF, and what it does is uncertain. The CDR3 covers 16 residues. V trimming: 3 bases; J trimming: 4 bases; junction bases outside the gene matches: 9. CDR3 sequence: CASSHPPGGMYNEQFF. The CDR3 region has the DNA TGCGCCAGCAGTCACCCGCCGGGAGGCATGTACAATGAGCAGTTCTTC.

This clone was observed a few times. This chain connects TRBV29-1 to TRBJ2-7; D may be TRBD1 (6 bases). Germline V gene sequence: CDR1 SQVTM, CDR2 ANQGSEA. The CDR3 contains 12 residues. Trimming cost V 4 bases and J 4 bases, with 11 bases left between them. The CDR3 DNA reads TGCAGCGTTGTGACAGGTCAGTACGAGCAGTACTTC. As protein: CSVVTGQYEQYF.

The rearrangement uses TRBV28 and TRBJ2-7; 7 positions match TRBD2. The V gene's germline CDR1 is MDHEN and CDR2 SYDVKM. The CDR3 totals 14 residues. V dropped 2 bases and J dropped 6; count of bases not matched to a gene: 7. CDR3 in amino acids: CASSLQGGVREQYV. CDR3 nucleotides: TGTGCCAGCAGTTTACAGGGAGGGGTGCGCGAGCAGTACGTC.

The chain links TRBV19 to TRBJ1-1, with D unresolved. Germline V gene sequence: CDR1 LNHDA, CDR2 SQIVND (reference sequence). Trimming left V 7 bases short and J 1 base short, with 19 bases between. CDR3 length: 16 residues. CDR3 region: CASNLAPAVTNTEAFF. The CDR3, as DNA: TGTGCCAGTAACCTAGCCCCGGCAGTGACGAACACTGAAGCTTTCTTT.